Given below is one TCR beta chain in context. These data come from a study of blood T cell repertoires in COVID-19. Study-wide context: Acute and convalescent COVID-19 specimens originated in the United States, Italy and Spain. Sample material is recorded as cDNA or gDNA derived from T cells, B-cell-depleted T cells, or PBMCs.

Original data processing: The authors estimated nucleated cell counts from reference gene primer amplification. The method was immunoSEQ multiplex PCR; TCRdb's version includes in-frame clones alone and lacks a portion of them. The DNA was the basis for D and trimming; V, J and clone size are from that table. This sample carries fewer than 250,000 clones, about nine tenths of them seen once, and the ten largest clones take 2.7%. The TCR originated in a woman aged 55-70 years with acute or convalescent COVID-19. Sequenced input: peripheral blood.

The CDR3 reads CASSELNEKLFF. The CDR3 DNA reads as TGTGCCAGCAGTGAACTAAATGAAAAACTGTTTTTT. This chain connects TRBV6-1 to TRBJ1-4; D is ambiguous. The CDR3 loop spans 12 amino acids. Trimming removed 2 bases from V and 5 bases from J, with 3 bases in between. The germline CDR1 and CDR2 sequences are MNHNS and SASEGT.